What follows is one TCR beta chain and its context. Antigen specificity is unknown. The data belong to a study of blood T cells in healthy people across ages. Trimming removed 4 bases from V and 5 bases from J; junction bases left unmatched: 3. The V gene's germline CDR1 is MNHEY and CDR2 SMNVEV (reference sequence). There are 14 residues in the CDR3. Combining a sample-barcoded 5' primer with a J-beta primer mix, a second PCR ran for roughly 7 to 12 cycles. From the 5' RACE reads, TCRdb called clonotypes with MiXCR, one entry per CDR3 protein. This repertoire shows 800,000 to 1,000,000 distinct CDR3 sequences, around 49% found once; its top ten account for roughly an eighth. Study-wide results and caveats: TCR beta diversity per million T cells fell roughly linearly with age. Reliance upon unsorted PBMCs precluded definitive naive versus antigen-experienced comparison. The long-lived group displayed more naive CD4+ cells, plus higher diversity, than the aged donors did.

The sample consisted of blood. The sequence was collected from a man between 25 and 39 years old in good health. The chain is built from TRBV27 and TRBJ1-5; 9 bases map to TRBD1. In nucleotides, the CDR3 is TGTGCCAGCAGTTCGGGACAGGGCTATCAGCCCCAGCATTTT. The encoded protein is CASSSGQGYQPQHF.